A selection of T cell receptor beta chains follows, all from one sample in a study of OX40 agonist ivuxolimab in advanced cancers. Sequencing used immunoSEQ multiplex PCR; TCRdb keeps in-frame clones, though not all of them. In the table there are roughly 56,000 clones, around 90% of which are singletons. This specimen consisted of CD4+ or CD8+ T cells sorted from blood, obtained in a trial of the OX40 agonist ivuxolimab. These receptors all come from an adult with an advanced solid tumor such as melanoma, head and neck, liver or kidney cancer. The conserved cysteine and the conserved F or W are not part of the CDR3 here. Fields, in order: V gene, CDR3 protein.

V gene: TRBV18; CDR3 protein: ASSFGTLNTGELF
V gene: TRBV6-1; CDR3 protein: ASSRSGEAF
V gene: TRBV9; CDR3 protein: ASNGPRMNTEAF
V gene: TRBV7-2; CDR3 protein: ASSSKGSNQPQH
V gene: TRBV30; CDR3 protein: AWSRPGLYLSYNSPLH
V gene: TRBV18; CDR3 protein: ASSPDPSSPLH
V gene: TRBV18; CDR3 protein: ASSPTPGTREGREQY
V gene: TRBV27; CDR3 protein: ASSFKGRDQPQH
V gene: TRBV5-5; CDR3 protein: ASSLEGQGFGYT
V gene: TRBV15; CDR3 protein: ATSRGPGGLNTEAF
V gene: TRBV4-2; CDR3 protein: ASSQGTSVVTGELF
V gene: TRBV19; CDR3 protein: ASSIRDGGSYEQY
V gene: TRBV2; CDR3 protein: ASSLDRGSPYEQY
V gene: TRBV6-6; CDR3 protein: ASSYSPAEGYT
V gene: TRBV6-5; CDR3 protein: ASSYETGNYGYT
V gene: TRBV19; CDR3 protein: ASSIGPIRGVKVEQF
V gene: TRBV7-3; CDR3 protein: ASRMVGTGELF
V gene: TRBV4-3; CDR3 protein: ASSQDGDSSPTDTQY
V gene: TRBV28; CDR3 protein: ASKRLAVNTGELF
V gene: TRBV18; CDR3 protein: ASSLRENEKLF
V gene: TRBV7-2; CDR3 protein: ASSFLFAEAF
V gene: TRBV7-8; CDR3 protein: ASSLLPAGVREQY
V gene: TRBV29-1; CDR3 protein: SVTGGDTQY
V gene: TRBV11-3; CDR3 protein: ASSLAAGWRIVNSPLH
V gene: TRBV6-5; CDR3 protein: ASSRSGEAF
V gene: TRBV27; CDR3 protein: ASSLGLALDTQY
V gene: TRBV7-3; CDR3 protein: ASSAEGGTEAF
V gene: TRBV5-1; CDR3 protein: ASSLEAGNTIY
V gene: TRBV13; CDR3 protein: ASSPPSSKAGEQY
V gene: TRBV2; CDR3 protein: ASRPSGTSTDTQY
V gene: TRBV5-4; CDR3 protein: ASSLSSGRAQETQY
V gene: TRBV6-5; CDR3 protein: ASSLGSGANVLT
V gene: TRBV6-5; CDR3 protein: ASLTSGANVLT
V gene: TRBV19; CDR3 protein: ASSPHRSPNYGYT
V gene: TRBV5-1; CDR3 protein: ASSLWMTGGISYEQY
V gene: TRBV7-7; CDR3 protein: ASSLTGNTGELF
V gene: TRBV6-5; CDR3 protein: ASSYSDRADTYGYT
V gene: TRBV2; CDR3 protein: ASSGTLMGKLF
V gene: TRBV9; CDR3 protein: ASSPGGGPGSSYEQY
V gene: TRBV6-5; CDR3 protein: ASSEGQGQF
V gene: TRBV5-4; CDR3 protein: ASSLNVPGTGYGYT
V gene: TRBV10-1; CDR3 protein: ASSEYVGGPTDTQY
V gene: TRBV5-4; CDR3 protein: ASRSGRGGNYGYT
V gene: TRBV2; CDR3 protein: ASSQRRGDTGELF
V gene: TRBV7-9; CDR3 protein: ASSLRTREHEAF
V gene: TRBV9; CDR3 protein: ASSTGGQANYGYT
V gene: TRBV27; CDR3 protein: ASSSQGYNEQF
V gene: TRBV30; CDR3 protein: AWSVDPPGNEQF
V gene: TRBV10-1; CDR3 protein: ASSESVGYNEQF
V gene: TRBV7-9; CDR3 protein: ASSLEVIGGELF
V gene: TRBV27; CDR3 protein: ASSSGGGYT
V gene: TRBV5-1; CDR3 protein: ASSLEGAEHGYT
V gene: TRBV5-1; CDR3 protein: ASSRRGGAETQY
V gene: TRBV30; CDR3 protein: AWAGTGPFEKLF
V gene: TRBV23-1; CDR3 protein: ASRQRGRSFYEQY
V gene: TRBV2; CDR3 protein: ASKMGVAEKLF
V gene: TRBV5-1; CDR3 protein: ASSLGLAGVGELF
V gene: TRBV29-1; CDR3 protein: SVEALGRGNTIY